The T cell receptor beta chain described here comes from a study of cytomegalovirus exposure and HLA in healthy donors. Study-wide context: Among around 400 genotyped donors, roughly 81% fell in the Caucasian-associated ancestry cluster.

PCR was performed using 60 Vbeta and 13 Jbeta primers. The assay was immunoSEQ multiplex PCR, and TCRdb's table has in-frame clones only and misses some. Its clone listing holds some 200,000 clones. On this clone: Antigen unknown.

General study results and limits: Relative to the roughly 640-donor mean, N-insertions were reportedly fewer in an Asian-associated ancestry cluster in a later analysis.

Germline V gene sequence: CDR1 ENHRY, CDR2 SYGVKD. V lost 3 bases, J lost 0 bases, and 1 base stayed unmatched. This CDR3 is built from 14 residues. The sample consisted of PBMCs. The receptor was derived from a man between 25 and 39 years old in good health and CMV-seronegative. The rearrangement uses TRBV10-3 and TRBJ1-1; 7 bases are a match to TRBD1. This CDR3 is CAISEGTVNTEAFF. CDR3 DNA sequence: TGTGCCATCAGTGAAGGGACAGTGAACACTGAAGCTTTCTTT.